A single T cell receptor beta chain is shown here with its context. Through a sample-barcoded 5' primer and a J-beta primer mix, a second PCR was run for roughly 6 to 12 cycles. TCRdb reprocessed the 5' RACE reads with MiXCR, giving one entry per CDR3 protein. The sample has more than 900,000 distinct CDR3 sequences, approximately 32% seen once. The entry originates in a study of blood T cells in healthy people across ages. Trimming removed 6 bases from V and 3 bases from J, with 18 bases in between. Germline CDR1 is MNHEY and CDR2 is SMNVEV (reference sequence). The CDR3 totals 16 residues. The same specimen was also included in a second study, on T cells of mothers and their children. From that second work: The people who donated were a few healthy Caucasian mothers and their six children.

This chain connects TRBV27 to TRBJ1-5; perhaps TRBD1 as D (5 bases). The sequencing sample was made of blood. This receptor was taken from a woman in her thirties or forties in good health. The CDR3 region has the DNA TGTGCCAGCAGACGGGGGACTAACGAGCTCAATCAGCCCCAGCATTTT. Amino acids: CASRRGTNELNQPQHF.